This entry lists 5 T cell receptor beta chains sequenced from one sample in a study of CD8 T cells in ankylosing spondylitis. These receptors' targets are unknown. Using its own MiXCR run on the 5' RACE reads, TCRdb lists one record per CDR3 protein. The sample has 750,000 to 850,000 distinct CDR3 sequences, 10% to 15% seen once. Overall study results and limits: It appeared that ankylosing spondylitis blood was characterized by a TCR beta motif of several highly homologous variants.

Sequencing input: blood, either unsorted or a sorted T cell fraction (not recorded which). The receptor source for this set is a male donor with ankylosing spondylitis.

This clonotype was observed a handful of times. CDR3 bases: TGCGCCAGCAGCACGGACAGGGGACTTTCCTACGAGCAGTACTTC. It is translated as CASSTDRGLSYEQYF. The rearrangement uses TRBV4-3 and TRBJ2-7; 9 bases line up with TRBD1. The V gene's germline CDR1 is LGHNA and CDR2 YSLEER. This CDR3 region has 15 residues. Trimming removed 5 bases from V and 1 base from J; junction bases left unmatched: 6.

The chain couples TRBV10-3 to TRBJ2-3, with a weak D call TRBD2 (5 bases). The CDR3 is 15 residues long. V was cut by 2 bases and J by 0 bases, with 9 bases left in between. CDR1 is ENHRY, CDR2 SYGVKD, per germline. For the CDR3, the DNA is TGTGCCATCAGTGAGGGAAGGACTAGCACAGATACGCAGTATTTT. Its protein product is CAISEGRTSTDTQYF.

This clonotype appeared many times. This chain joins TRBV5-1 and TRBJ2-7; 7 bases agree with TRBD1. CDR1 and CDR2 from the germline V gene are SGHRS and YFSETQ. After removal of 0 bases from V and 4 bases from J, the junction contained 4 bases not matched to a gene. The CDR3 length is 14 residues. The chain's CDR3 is CASSLALTGYEQYF. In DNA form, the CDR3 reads TGCGCCAGCAGCTTGGCGTTGACAGGGTACGAGCAGTACTTC.

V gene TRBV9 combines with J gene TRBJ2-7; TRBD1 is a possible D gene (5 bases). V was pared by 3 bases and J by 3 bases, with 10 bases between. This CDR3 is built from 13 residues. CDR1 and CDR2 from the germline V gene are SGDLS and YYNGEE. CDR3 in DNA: TGTGCCAGCAGCGCCCTAGACAGCTACGAGCAGTACTTC. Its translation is CASSALDSYEQYF.

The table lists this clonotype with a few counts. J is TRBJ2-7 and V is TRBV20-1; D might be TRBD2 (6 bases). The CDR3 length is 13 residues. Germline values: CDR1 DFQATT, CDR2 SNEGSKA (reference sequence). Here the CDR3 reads CSTRRGRSYEQYF. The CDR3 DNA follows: TGCTCTACCCGGAGGGGTAGGTCCTACGAGCAGTACTTC.